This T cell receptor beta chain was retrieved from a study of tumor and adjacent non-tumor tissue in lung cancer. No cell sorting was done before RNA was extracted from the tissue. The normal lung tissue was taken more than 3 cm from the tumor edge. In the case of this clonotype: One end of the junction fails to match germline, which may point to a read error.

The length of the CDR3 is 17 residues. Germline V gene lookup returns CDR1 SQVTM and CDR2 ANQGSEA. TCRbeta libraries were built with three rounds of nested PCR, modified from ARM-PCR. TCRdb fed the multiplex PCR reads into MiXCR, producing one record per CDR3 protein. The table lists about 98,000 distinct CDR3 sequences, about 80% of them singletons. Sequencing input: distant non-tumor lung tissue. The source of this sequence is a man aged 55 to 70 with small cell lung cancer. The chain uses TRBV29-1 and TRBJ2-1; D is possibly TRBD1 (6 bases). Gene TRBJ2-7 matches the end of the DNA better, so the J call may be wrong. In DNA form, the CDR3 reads TGTAGCGTTGAAGCCAGGGGCGACCCAAGCTCCTACAATGAGCAGTACTTC. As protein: CSVEARGDPSSYNEQYF.